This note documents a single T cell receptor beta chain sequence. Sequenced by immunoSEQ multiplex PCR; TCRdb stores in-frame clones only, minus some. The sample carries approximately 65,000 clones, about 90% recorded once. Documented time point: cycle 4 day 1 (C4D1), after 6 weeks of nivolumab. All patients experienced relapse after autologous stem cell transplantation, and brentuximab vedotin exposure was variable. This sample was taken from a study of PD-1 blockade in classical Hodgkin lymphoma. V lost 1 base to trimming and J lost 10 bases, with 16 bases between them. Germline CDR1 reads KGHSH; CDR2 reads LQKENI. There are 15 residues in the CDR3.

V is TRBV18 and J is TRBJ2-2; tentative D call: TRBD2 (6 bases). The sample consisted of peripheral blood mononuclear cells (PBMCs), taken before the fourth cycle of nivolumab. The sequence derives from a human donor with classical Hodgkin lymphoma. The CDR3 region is CASSPQEGPSLELFF. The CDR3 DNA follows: TGTGCCAGCTCACCACAGGAGGGGCCGAGTCTGGAGCTGTTTTTT. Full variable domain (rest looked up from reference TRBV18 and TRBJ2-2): NAGVMQNPRHLVRRRGQEARLRCSPMKGHSHVYWYRQLPEEGLKFMVYLQKENIIDESGMPKERFSAEFPKEGPSILRIQQVVRGDSAAYFCASSPQEGPSLELFFGEGSRLTVL.